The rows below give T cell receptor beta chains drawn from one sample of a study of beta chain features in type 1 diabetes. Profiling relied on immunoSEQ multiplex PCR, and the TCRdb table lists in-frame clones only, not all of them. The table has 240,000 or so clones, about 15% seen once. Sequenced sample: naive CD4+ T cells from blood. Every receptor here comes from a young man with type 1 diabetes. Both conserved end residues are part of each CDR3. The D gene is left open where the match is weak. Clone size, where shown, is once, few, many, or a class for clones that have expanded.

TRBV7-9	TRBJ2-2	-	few	CASSSGQTNTGELFF	TGTGCCAGCAGCTCCGGACAGACGAACACCGGGGAGCTGTTTTTT
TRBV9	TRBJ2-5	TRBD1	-	CASSVGGQGRETQYF	TGTGCCAGCAGCGTAGGGGGACAGGGCCGGGAGACCCAGTACTTC
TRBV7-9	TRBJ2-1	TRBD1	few	CASSLGQGRNEQFF	TGTGCCAGCAGCTTAGGACAGGGTCGGAATGAGCAGTTCTTC
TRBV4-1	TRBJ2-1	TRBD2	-	CASSLEAGGYYNEQFF	TGCGCCAGCAGCCTAGAAGCGGGAGGTTACTACAATGAGCAGTTCTTC
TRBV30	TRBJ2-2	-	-	CAWSVSLPNTGELFF	TGTGCCTGGAGTGTATCCCTCCCGAACACCGGGGAGCTGTTTTTT
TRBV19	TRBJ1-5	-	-	CASSIPGEQPQHF	TGTGCCAGTAGTATTCCGGGGGAACAGCCCCAGCATTTT
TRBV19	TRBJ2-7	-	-	CASSGQGANEQYF	TGTGCCAGTAGTGGTCAGGGTGCTAACGAGCAGTACTTC
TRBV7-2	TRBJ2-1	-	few	CASSPGTYNEQFF	TGTGCCAGCAGCCCGGGGACCTACAATGAGCAGTTCTTC
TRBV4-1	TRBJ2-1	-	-	CASSQAPTRVGDNEQFF	TGCGCCAGCAGCCAAGCCCCGACCAGGGTCGGAGACAATGAGCAGTTCTTC
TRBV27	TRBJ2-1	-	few	CASSLWISGGHNEQFF	TGTGCCAGCAGTTTATGGATTAGCGGAGGACACAATGAGCAGTTCTTC